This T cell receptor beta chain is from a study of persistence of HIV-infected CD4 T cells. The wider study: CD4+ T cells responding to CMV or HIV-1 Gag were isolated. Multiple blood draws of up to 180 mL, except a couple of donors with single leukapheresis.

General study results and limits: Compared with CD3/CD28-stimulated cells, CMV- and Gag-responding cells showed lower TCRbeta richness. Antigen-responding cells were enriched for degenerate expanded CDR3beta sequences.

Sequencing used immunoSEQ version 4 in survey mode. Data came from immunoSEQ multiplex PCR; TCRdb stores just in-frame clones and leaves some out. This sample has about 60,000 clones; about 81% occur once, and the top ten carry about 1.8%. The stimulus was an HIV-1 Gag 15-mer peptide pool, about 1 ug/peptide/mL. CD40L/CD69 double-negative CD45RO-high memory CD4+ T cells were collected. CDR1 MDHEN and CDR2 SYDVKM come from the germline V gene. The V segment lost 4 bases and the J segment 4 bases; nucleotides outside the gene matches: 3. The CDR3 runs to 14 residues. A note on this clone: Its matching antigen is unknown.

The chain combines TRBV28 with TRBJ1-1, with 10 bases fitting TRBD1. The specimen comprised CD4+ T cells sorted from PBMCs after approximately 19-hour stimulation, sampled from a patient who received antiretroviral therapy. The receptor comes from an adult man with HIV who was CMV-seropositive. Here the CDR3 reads CASSSTGGVTEAFF. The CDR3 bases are TGTGCCAGCAGTTCGACAGGGGGCGTCACTGAAGCTTTCTTT.